Included here is one TCR beta chain sequence, with context. These data are taken from a study of blood T cell repertoires in COVID-19. Study-level background: COVID-19 samples, acute and convalescent, were from the United States, Italy and Spain. T cells, B-cell-depleted T cells, or PBMCs provided the cDNA or gDNA that served as material.

V lost 3 bases to trimming and J lost 1 base; unmatched junction nucleotides: 9. The CDR3 runs to 16 residues. Germline loops: CDR1 MDHEN, CDR2 SYDVKM. Per the original data handling: Scientists estimated how many nucleated cells there were by amplifying reference gene primers. Assay used: immunoSEQ multiplex PCR; TCRdb lists only in-frame clones, some missing. V, J and clone size are taken as reported in that table, and D and trimming were inferred from the DNA itself. Of approximately 38,000 clones listed, 70% to 85% are singletons. This clonotype was sampled from a human donor with acute or convalescent COVID-19. The donor label of this sample is uncertain. The sample was peripheral blood. V and J are TRBV28 and TRBJ2-7; 7 positions agree with TRBD2. The DNA of the CDR3 is TGTGCCAGCAGTTTCGAGGGACTAACGGAGTCCTACGAGCAGTACTTC. This sequence encodes CASSFEGLTESYEQYF.